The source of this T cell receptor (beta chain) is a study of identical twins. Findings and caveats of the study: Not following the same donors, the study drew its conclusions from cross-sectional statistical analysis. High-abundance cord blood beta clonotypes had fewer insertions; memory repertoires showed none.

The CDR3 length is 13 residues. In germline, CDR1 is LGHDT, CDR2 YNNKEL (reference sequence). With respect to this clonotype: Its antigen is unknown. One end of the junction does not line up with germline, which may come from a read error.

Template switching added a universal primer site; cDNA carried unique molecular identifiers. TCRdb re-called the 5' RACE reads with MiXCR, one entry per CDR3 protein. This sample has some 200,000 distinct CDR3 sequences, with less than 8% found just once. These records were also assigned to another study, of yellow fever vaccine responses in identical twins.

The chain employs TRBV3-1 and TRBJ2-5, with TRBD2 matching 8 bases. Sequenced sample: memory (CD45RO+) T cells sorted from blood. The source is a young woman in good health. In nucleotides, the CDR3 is TGTGCCAGCAGCCAAGATTTCAGCGGGAGACGTCACTTC. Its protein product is CASSQDFSGRRHF.